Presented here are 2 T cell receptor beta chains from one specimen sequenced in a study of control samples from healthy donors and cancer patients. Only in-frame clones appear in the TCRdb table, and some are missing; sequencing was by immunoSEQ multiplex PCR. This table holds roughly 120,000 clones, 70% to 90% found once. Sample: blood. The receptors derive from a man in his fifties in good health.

The CDR3 DNA reads as TGTGCCAGTAGTGCCGAAACAGGCTACGAGCAGTACTTC. Protein sequence: CASSAETGYEQYF. The gene calls are TRBV19 and TRBJ2-7, with D possibly being TRBD1 (5 bases). There are 13 residues in the CDR3. Looked up from germline, CDR1 is LNHDA and CDR2 is SQIVND (reference sequence). Deletions cut 5 bases from V and 3 bases from J, with 11 bases between.

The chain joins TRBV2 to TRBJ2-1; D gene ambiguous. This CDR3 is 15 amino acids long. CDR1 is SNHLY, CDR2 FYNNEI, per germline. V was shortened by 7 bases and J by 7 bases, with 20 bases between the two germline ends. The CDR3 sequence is CASTADGPSGNEQFF. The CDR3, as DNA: TGTGCCAGCACTGCGGACGGGCCCTCGGGTAATGAGCAGTTCTTC. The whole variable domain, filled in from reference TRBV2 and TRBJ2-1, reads EPEVTQTPSHQVTQMGQEVILRCVPISNHLYFYWYRQILGQKVEFLVSFYNNEISEKSEIFDDQFSVERPDGSNFTLKIRSTKLEDSAMYFCASTADGPSGNEQFFGPGTRLTVL.